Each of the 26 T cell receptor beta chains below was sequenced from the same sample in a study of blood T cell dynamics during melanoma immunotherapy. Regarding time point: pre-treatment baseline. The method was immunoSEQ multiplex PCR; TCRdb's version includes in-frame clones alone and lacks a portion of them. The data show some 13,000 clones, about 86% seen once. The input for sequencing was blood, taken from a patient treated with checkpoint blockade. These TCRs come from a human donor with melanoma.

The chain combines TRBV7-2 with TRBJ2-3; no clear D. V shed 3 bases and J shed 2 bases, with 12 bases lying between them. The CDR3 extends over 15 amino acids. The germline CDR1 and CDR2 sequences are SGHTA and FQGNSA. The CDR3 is CASSLVSVITDTQYF. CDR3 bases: TGTGCCAGCAGCTTGGTTTCAGTTATCACAGATACGCAGTATTTT.

As DNA, the CDR3 is TGTGCCAGCAGCAAAGAGAAGGGGATGAACTACGAGCAGTACTTC. Its translation is CASSKEKGMNYEQYF. V and J are TRBV21-1 and TRBJ2-7; the tabulated D call, TRBD1, remains unverified against the DNA. TRBV21-1 is marked as a pseudogene. The CDR3 totals 15 residues.

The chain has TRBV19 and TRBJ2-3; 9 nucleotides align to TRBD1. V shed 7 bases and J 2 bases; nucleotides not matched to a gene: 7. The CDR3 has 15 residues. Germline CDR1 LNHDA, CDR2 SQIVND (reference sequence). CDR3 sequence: CASTTGTGHTDTQYF. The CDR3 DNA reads TGTGCCAGTACGACCGGGACAGGGCACACAGATACGCAGTATTTT.

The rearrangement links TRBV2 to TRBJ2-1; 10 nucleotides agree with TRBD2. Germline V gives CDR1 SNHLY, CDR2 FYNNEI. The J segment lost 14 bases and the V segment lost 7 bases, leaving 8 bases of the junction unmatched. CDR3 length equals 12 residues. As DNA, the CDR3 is TGTGCCAGCACCCGACTACTAGCGGGAAAGTTCTTC. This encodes CASTRLLAGKFF.

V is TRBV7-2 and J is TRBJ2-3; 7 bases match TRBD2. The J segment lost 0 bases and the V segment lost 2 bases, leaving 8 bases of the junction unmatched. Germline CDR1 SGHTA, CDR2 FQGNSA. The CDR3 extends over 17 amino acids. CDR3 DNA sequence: TGTGCCAGCAGCTTATGGGATGAGCGGGGAAGCACAGATACGCAGTATTTT. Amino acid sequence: CASSLWDERGSTDTQYF.

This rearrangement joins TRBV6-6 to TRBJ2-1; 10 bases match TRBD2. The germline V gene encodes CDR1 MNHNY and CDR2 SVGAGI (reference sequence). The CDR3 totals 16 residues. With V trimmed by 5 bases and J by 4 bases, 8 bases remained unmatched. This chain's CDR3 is CASSVSGGALYNEQFF. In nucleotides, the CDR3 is TGTGCCAGCAGTGTAAGCGGGGGGGCACTATACAATGAGCAGTTCTTC.

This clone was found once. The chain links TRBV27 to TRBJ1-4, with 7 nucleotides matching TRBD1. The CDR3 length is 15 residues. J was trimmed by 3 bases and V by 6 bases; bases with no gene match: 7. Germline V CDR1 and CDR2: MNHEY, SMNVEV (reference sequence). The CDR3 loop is CASRALGGANEKLFF. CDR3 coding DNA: TGTGCCAGCAGGGCCTTAGGGGGCGCTAATGAAAAACTGTTTTTT.

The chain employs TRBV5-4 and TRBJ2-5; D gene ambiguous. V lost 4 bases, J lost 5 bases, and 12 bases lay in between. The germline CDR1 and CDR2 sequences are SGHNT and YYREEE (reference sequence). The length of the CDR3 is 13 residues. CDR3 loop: CASSSVNRETQYF. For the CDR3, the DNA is TGTGCCAGCAGCAGCGTGAATAGGGAGACCCAGTACTTC.

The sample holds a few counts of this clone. The CDR3 DNA reads as TGTGCCAGCAGCCCTCCGTCCTCGGCAGGGACTGGGGCCAACGTCCTGACTTTC. Amino acid sequence: CASSPPSSAGTGANVLTF. The chain is built from TRBV7-3 and TRBJ2-6, with D maybe TRBD1 (5 bases). CDR1 and CDR2 from the germline V gene are SGHTA and FQGTGA. Trimming shortened V by 5 bases and J by 2 bases, and 19 bases separated the two germline ends. The CDR3 runs 18 residues.

CDR3 sequence (DNA): TGCGCCAGCAGCCAAGCGGGGGTCCCTGAGCAGTTCTTC. Encoded protein: CASSQAGVPEQFF. This chain connects TRBV4-1 to TRBJ2-1; a weak D match, TRBD2 (6 bases). The CDR3 contains 13 residues. Trimming cost V 1 base and J 9 bases, with 10 bases left between them. The germline V gene has CDR1 MGHRA and CDR2 YSYEKL.

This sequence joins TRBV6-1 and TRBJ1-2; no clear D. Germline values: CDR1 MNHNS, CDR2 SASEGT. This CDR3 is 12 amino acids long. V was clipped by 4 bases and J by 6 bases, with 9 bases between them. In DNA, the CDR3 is TGTGCCAGCAGTGCAGGTGGGAATGGCTACACCTTC. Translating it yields CASSAGGNGYTF.

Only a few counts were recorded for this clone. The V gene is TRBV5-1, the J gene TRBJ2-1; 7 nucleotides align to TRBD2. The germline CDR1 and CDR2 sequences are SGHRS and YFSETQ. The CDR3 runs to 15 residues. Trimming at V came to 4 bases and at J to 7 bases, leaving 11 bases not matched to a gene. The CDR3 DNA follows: TGCGCCAGCAGCCCTAAAGGACTAGACTTAAATGAGCAGTTCTTC. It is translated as CASSPKGLDLNEQFF.

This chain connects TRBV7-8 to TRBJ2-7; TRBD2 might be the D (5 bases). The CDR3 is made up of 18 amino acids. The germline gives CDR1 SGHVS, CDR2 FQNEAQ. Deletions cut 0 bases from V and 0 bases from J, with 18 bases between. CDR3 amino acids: CASSLAASTGEVSYEQYF. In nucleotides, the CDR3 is TGTGCCAGCAGCTTAGCCGCCTCAACCGGGGAAGTCTCCTACGAGCAGTACTTC.

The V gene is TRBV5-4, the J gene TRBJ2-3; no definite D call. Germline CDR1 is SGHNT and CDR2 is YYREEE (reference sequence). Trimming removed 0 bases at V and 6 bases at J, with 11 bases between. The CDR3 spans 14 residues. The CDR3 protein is CASSLVASRDTQYF. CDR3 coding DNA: TGTGCCAGCAGCTTGGTGGCCTCCCGGGATACGCAGTATTTT.

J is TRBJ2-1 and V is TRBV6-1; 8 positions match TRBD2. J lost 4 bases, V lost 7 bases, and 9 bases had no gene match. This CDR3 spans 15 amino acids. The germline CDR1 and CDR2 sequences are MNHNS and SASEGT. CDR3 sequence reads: CASKAASGSYNEQFF. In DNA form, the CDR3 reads TGTGCCAGCAAGGCAGCAAGCGGGAGTTACAATGAGCAGTTCTTC.

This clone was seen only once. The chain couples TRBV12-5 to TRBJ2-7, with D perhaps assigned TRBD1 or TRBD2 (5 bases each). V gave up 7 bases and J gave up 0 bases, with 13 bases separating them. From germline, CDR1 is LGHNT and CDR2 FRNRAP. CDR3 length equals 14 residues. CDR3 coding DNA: TGTGCTAGTGCCCGGGACGGCAGCTCCTACGAGCAGTACTTC. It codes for CASARDGSSYEQYF.

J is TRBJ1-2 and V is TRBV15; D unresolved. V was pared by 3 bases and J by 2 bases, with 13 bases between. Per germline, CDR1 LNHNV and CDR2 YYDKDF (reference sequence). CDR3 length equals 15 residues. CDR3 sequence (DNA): TGTGCCACCAGCAGCTTCAGCCAAAGCAACTATGGCTACACCTTC. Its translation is CATSSFSQSNYGYTF. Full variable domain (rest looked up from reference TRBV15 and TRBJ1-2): DAMVIQNPRYQVTQFGKPVTLSCSQTLNHNVMYWYQQKSSQAPKLLFHYYDKDFNNEADTPDNFQSRRPNTSFCFLDIRSPGLGDTAMYLCATSSFSQSNYGYTFGSGTRLTVV.

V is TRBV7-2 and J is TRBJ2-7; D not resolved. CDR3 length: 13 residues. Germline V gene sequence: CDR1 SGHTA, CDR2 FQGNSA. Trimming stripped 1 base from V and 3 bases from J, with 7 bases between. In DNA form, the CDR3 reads TGTGCCAGCAGCTTAGAAGTGGACTACGAGCAGTACTTC. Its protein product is CASSLEVDYEQYF.

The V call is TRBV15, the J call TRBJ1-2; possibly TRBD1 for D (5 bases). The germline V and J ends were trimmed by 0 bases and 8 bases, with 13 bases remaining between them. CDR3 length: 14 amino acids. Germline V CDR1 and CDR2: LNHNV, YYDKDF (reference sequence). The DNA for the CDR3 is TGTGCCACCAGCAGAGATTACGGGGGAGGGGGCTACACCTTC. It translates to CATSRDYGGGGYTF. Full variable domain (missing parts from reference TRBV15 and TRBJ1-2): DAMVIQNPRYQVTQFGKPVTLSCSQTLNHNVMYWYQQKSSQAPKLLFHYYDKDFNNEADTPDNFQSRRPNTSFCFLDIRSPGLGDTAMYLCATSRDYGGGGYTFGSGTRLTVV.

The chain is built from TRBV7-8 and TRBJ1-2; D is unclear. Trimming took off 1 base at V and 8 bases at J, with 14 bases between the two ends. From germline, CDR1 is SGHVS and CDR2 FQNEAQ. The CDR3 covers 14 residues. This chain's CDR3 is CASSLVDIVSGYTF. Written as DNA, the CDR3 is TGTGCCAGCAGCTTAGTTGACATTGTGAGCGGCTACACCTTC. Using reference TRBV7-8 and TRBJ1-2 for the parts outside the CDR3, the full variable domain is GAGVSQSPRYKVAKRGQDVALRCDPISGHVSLFWYQQALGQGPEFLTYFQNEAQLDKSGLPSDRFFAERPEGSVSTLKIQRTQQEDSAVYLCASSLVDIVSGYTFGSGTRLTVV.

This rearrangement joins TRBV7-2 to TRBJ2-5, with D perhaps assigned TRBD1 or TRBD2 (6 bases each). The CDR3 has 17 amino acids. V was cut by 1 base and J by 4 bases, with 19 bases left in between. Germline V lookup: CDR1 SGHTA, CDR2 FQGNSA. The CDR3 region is CASSLGTRRGVRETQYF. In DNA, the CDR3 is TGTGCCAGCAGCTTAGGAACCAGGAGGGGGGTCCGAGAGACCCAGTACTTC.

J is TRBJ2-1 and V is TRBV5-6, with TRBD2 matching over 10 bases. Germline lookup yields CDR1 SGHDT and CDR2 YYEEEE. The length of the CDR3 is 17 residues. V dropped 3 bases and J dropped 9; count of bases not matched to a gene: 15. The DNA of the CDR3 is TGTGCCAGCAGCTCCTTGTGGACTAGCGGCCCCGCCACTGAGCAGTTCTTC. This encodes CASSSLWTSGPATEQFF.

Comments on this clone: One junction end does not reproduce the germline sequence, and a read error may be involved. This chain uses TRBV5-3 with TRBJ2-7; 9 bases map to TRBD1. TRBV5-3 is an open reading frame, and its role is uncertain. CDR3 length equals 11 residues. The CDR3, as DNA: TGTGCCAGAAGCTCCCCGGGACAGGGCTGTTTC. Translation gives CARSSPGQGCF.

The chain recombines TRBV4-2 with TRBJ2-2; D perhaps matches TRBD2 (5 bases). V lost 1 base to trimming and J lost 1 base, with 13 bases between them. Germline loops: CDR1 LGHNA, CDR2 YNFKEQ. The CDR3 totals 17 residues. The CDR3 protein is CASSQAPLGLNTGELFF. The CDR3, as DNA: TGTGCCAGCAGCCAAGCCCCACTAGGCTTGAACACCGGGGAGCTGTTTTTT.

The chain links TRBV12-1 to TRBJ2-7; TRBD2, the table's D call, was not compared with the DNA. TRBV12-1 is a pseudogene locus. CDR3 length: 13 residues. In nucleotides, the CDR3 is TGTGCCAGCAGTTCTGAGGGGGGGTACGAGCAGTACTTC. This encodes CASSSEGGYEQYF.

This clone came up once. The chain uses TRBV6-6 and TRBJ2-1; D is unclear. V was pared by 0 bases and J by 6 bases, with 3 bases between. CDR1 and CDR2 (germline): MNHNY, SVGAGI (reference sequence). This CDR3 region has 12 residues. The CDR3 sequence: CASSYSTNEQFF. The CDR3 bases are TGTGCCAGCAGTTACTCGACCAATGAGCAGTTCTTC.